One T cell receptor beta chain is described in this entry. The entry originates in a study of blood T cell repertoires in COVID-19. About the research overall: Donors in the United States, Italy and Spain gave samples during acute or convalescent COVID-19. In each case, the material was cDNA or gDNA derived from T cells, B-cell-depleted T cells, or PBMCs.

V was clipped by 7 bases and J by 5 bases, with 11 bases between them. The CDR3 runs to 12 residues. Germline assignment: CDR1 SEHNR and CDR2 FQNEAQ (reference sequence). Original methodology: The authors estimated nucleated cell counts from reference gene primer amplification. Clones were read by immunoSEQ multiplex PCR, and TCRdb kept only the in-frame ones, dropping some. The V and J calls and clone size were taken over from that table, and D and trimming were inferred from the DNA. Of about 250,000 clones listed, 70% to 85% are singletons. This TCR came from a man older than 75 with acute or convalescent COVID-19. The rearrangement links TRBV7-9 to TRBJ1-1; D remains ambiguous. Sequenced material: peripheral blood. In DNA, the CDR3 is TGTGCCAGCACACGAGGAGGGACTGAAGCTTTCTTT. It is translated as CASTRGGTEAFF. The whole variable domain, remainder taken from reference TRBV7-9 and TRBJ1-1, is DTGVSQNPRHKITKRGQNVTFRCDPISEHNRLYWYRQTLGQGPEFLTYFQNEAQLEKSRLLSDRFSAERPKGSFSTLEIQRTEQGDSAMYLCASTRGGTEAFFGQGTRLTVV.